The T cell receptor beta chain described here comes from a study of cytomegalovirus exposure and HLA in healthy donors. With respect to this clone: The antigen is undetermined.

Amplification used 60 Vbeta primers and 13 Jbeta primers. The table came from immunoSEQ multiplex PCR; TCRdb's copy has only in-frame clones and leaves some out. The sample's table shows 200,000 to 250,000 clones. Study findings and constraints: Most TCR sequences proved rare, with some public TCRs found in many donors. For cytomegalovirus status, the classifier reportedly gave diagnoses with high specificity and sensitivity. Later genetic work tied a missense DCLRE1C variant to beta-chain V and J trimming. In vitro work confirmed that a few CMV-associated chains recognize CMV antigens.

Looked up from germline, CDR1 is SGHRS and CDR2 is YFSETQ. The CDR3 is 13 amino acids. The V end was cut by 1 base, the J end by 6 bases, with 8 bases between. This TCR came from a girl aged 2-15 years in good health and CMV-seropositive. What was sequenced was PBMCs. J is TRBJ2-1 and V is TRBV5-1; D is unclear. The CDR3: CASSLLDFNEQFF. CDR3 in DNA: TGCGCCAGCAGCTTGTTAGATTTCAATGAGCAGTTCTTC.